This T cell receptor (beta chain) was recovered during a study of T-cell memory formation after mild COVID-19. Study information: Clustering of TCRs was largely donor specific. Study-wide findings and caveats: Among CD4+ contracting clones, most were CM and EM, and CD8+ ones EMRA.

TCRdb itself ran the 5' RACE reads through MiXCR, one entry per CDR3 protein. The sample includes a few hundred thousand distinct CDR3 sequences, around 17% of them seen just once. As to this clonotype: Its specificity is unknown.

Germline lookup yields CDR1 SGHDT and CDR2 YYEEEE. Trimming removed 4 bases at V and 8 bases at J, with 9 bases between. The CDR3 runs to 12 residues. The rearrangement uses TRBV5-6 and TRBJ2-2; D not resolved. The sequenced material came from PBMCs or a T cell subset sorted from them (not recorded which). The TCR sequence derives from a man in his late teens or twenties who had mild COVID-19 (a few samples of this study predate the infection). Cell type and time point are not known. DNA of the CDR3: TGTGCCAGCAGCCTGACTGAAGGGGAGCTGTTTTTT. Protein sequence: CASSLTEGELFF.